The 17 T cell receptor beta chains reported below all come from one sample, sequenced in a study of blood T cell repertoires in COVID-19 (dated by TCRdb to 2018 to 2021). The library was prepared using the immunoSEQ multiplex PCR assay. TCRdb holds this immuneACCESS table with in-frame rearrangements only. Some clones are missing; in checked studies, unresolved V genes explain under half, and the rest has no known cause. In all, the sample holds roughly 250,000 clones, and about 89% of those were seen once. The leading ten clones occupy 2% to 2.5% of the sample. The sample taken for sequencing was peripheral blood. The receptor source for this set is a woman aged 45-65 years with acute or convalescent COVID-19.

This clone was picked up many times. The gene calls are TRBV28 and TRBJ2-3; 7 bases match TRBD2. This CDR3 has 16 residues. CDR1 and CDR2 (germline): MDHEN, SYDVKM. Losses at the gene ends were 5 bases for V and 5 bases for J; bases not matched to a gene: 13. The CDR3 DNA is TGTGCCAGCAGTGTCCGGGACTATCAAGGCTTAGATACGCAGTATTTT. This sequence encodes CASSVRDYQGLDTQYF.

The chain uses TRBV28 and TRBJ1-2; a possible D gene is TRBD1 (6 bases). Deletions cut 6 bases from V and 8 bases from J, with 19 bases between. CDR1 is MDHEN and CDR2 is SYDVKM in the germline V gene. The CDR3 is 14 residues long. This chain's CDR3 is CASRTTGYEGGYTF. In nucleotides, the CDR3 is TGTGCCAGCAGGACTACAGGGTATGAGGGGGGCTACACCTTC.

The rearrangement uses TRBV6-2 or TRBV6-3 and TRBJ2-2; TRBD1 matches 7 bases. This CDR3 is 16 amino acids long. Germline V gene lookup returns CDR1 MNHEY and CDR2 SVGEGT. The V gene end was trimmed by 4 bases and the J gene end by 4 bases; junction bases not matched to a gene: 9. The CDR3 reads CASSSNPGQITGELFF. The CDR3 DNA follows: TGTGCCAGCAGTTCGAACCCGGGACAGATCACCGGGGAGCTGTTTTTT.

The V gene is TRBV6-5, the J gene TRBJ2-1; 11 bases match TRBD2. V shed 10 bases and J 6 bases; nucleotides not matched to a gene: 11. In germline, CDR1 is MNHEY, CDR2 SVGAGI. The CDR3 has 15 amino acids. The CDR3 sequence: CATLPGTSGLNEQFF. The CDR3 nucleotides are TGTGCCACCCTCCCGGGGACTAGCGGACTCAATGAGCAGTTCTTC.

This clone was seen at least ten times. The chain carries TRBV28 and TRBJ2-7; TRBD2 matches 7 bases. Looked up from germline, CDR1 is MDHEN and CDR2 is SYDVKM. The CDR3 contains 16 residues. Trimming removed 1 base from V and 4 bases from J; junction bases left unmatched: 10. The CDR3 is CASSLLVLAASYEQYF. The CDR3 DNA is TGTGCCAGCAGTTTATTAGTCCTAGCGGCATCTTACGAGCAGTACTTC.

The rearrangement links TRBV11-2 to TRBJ1-2, with 9 nucleotides matching TRBD1. CDR1 and CDR2 (germline): SGHAT, FQNNGV. CDR3 length: 15 amino acids. Germline trimming cut 5 bases from V and 5 bases from J; bases unmatched to any gene: 9. The CDR3 DNA is TGTGCCAGCAGCCACGGACAGGGGAACAAGTATGGCTACACCTTC. Amino acids: CASSHGQGNKYGYTF.

The V call is TRBV28, the J call TRBJ2-7; 7 positions agree with TRBD2. J was trimmed by 6 bases and V by 5 bases; bases with no gene match: 4. The CDR3 covers 12 residues. Germline loops: CDR1 MDHEN, CDR2 SYDVKM. The CDR3 DNA follows: TGTGCCAGCAGTATCGCGGGAGTCGAGCAGTACTTC. Translated, it gives CASSIAGVEQYF.

The V and J genes are TRBV6-2 or TRBV6-3 and TRBJ2-1; TRBD2 matches 15 bases. The V and J ends lost 6 bases and 2 bases, in that order; junction bases with no gene match: 2. Germline assignment: CDR1 MNHEY and CDR2 SVGEGT. This CDR3 is built from 16 residues. For the CDR3, the DNA is TGTGCCAGCAGCGGGACTAGCGGGAGGCCCTACAATGAGCAGTTCTTC. Protein sequence: CASSGTSGRPYNEQFF.

The rearrangement joins TRBV11-1 to TRBJ2-1, with 7 positions matching TRBD1. V trimming: 3 bases; J trimming: 3 bases; junction bases outside the gene matches: 5. The CDR3 is 15 residues long. CDR1 and CDR2 (germline): SGHAT, FQDESV (reference sequence). CDR3 residues: CASSLGRGYYNEQFF. The CDR3 DNA reads as TGTGCCAGCAGCTTGGGCAGGGGGTACTACAATGAGCAGTTCTTC. The entire variable domain, with the rest obtained from reference TRBV11-1 and TRBJ2-1, is as follows: EAEVAQSPRYKITEKSQAVAFWCDPISGHATLYWYRQILGQGPELLVQFQDESVVDDSQLPKDRFSAERLKGVDSTLKIQPAELGDSAMYLCASSLGRGYYNEQFFGPGTRLTVL.

This clone showed up just a few times. This sequence joins TRBV15 and TRBJ2-2; D remains ambiguous. Germline V gives CDR1 LNHNV, CDR2 YYDKDF (reference sequence). The CDR3 is 15 amino acids. Deletions cut 3 bases from V and 1 base from J, with 9 bases between. In DNA form, the CDR3 reads TGTGCCACCAGCAGGAAGGAGCGGAACACCGGGGAGCTGTTTTTT. It yields the protein CATSRKERNTGELFF.

J is TRBJ1-1 and V is TRBV7-3; 12 nucleotides align to TRBD1. V was pared by 2 bases and J by 6 bases, with 4 bases of the junction left unmatched. The CDR3 length is 15 residues. CDR1 and CDR2 (germline): SGHTA, FQGTGA. The CDR3 DNA reads as TGTGCCAGCAGCTTACCGGGACAGGGGGCCGCTGAAGCTTTCTTT. Translation: CASSLPGQGAAEAFF.

This clone was picked up one time. This chain links TRBV6-5 with TRBJ2-7; maybe TRBD1 (6 bases). The V end was cut by 7 bases, the J end by 0 bases, with 13 bases between. Per the germline V gene, CDR1 is MNHEY and CDR2 is SVGAGI. CDR3 length: 14 amino acids. The CDR3, as DNA: TGTGCCAGCAAGCTACAGGGTAGCTCCTACGAGCAGTACTTC. This encodes CASKLQGSSYEQYF.

The chain couples TRBV29-1 to TRBJ1-1; D is unclear. The V end lost 3 bases, the J end lost 8 bases, and 10 bases lay between the germline ends. Germline loops: CDR1 SQVTM, CDR2 ANQGSEA. This CDR3 region has 11 residues. The CDR3 DNA follows: TGCAGCGTTGATTTGGGCCGAGAAGCTTTCTTT. It codes for CSVDLGREAFF.

The J gene is TRBJ2-7, the V gene TRBV27; D possibly corresponds to TRBD2 (6 bases). CDR3 length: 13 amino acids. CDR1 and CDR2 from the germline V gene are MNHEY and SMNVEV (reference sequence). The V end was cut by 6 bases, the J end by 1 base, with 10 bases between. CDR3 sequence: CASSGGASYEQYF. CDR3 nucleotides: TGTGCCAGCAGCGGCGGGGCTTCCTACGAGCAGTACTTC.

The chain combines TRBV19 with TRBJ2-2; D gene unclear. The germline V gene has CDR1 LNHDA and CDR2 SQIVND (reference sequence). The CDR3 runs 14 residues. V shed 6 bases and J shed 6 bases, with 14 bases lying between them. The CDR3: CASSPSRYAGELFF. In DNA form, the CDR3 reads TGTGCCAGTAGCCCGAGTCGATACGCCGGGGAGCTGTTTTTT.

The chain employs TRBV9 and TRBJ1-5; 8 bases agree with TRBD1. Germline values: CDR1 SGDLS, CDR2 YYNGEE. Trimming removed 4 bases from V and 1 base from J; junction bases left unmatched: 1. The CDR3 extends over 14 amino acids. This chain's CDR3 is CASSRDRSNQPQHF. CDR3 DNA sequence: TGTGCCAGCAGCCGGGACAGGAGCAATCAGCCCCAGCATTTT.

The chain combines TRBV19 with TRBJ1-2; D unclear. With 3 bases removed from V and 0 bases from J, the gap between germline ends came to 8 bases. The CDR3 has 14 amino acids. Germline V gives CDR1 LNHDA, CDR2 SQIVND (reference sequence). This CDR3 reads CASSIGGSNYGYTF. The CDR3 coding sequence is TGTGCCAGTAGTATCGGAGGGTCTAACTATGGCTACACCTTC.